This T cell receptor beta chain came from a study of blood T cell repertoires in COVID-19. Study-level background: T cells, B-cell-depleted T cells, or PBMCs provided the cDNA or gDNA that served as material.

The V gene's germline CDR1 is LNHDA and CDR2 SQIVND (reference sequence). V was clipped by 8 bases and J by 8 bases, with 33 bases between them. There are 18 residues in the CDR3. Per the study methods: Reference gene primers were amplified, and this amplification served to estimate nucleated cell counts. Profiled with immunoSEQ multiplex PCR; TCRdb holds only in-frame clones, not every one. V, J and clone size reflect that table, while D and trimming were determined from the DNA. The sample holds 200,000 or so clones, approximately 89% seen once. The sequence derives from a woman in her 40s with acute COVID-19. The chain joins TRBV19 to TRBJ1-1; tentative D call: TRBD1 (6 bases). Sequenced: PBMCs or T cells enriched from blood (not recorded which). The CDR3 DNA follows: TGTGCCAGTTACCCTAAGACTTCAGGGGATTTTACTTCGCGAGAAGCTTTCTTT. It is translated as CASYPKTSGDFTSREAFF.